The clone carrying this T cell receptor (beta chain) was recorded a few times. The sample is drawn from a study of blood T cell repertoires in COVID-19. In the source study's methods: The assay estimated nucleated cells by amplifying reference gene primers. The data were produced by immunoSEQ multiplex PCR, yet TCRdb's version contains in-frame clones alone and is incomplete. From that table come the V and J calls and clone size; the DNA was used to work out D and trimming. The top ten hold around 0.81% of the sample, which has 90,000 to 150,000 clones, about 86% seen once. V lost 1 base and J 0 bases, leaving 15 bases between the germline ends. CDR3 length: 17 amino acids. CDR1 is MNHEY, CDR2 SVGEGT, per germline.

The chain carries TRBV6-2 or TRBV6-3 and TRBJ1-1; TRBD1 might be the D (5 bases). The sample was peripheral blood. The sequence came from a woman in her fifties or sixties with active or convalescent COVID-19. CDR3 residues: CASSYFFSGQMNTEAFF. CDR3 in DNA: TGTGCCAGCAGTTACTTTTTTTCAGGGCAGATGAACACTGAAGCTTTCTTT.